One and the same sample provided the 26 T cell receptor beta chains below, sequenced in a study of T cells in Graves' hyperthyroidism and ophthalmopathy. Template material for amplifying TCR beta CDR3 regions consisted of RNA transcripts. The HTBI primer set served for first-round RT-PCR of the TCR CDR3. Using its own MiXCR run on the multiplex PCR reads, TCRdb lists one record per CDR3 protein. The table lists roughly 660,000 distinct CDR3 sequences, roughly 17% of them singletons. Input material: blood. The source is a man aged 50-60 years with Graves' hyperthyroidism.

The J gene is TRBJ2-2, the V gene TRBV7-2; D may be TRBD2 (6 bases). V lost 2 bases, J lost 4 bases, and 14 bases lay in between. Germline CDR1 SGHTA, CDR2 FQGNSA. The CDR3 extends over 16 amino acids. The CDR3 DNA is TGTGCCAGCAGCTTAATCCCCACCGGGAGCACCGGGGAGCTGTTTTTT. Translating gives CASSLIPTGSTGELFF.

This clonotype was seen many times. V and J are TRBV7-8 and TRBJ1-1, with D tentatively TRBD1 (6 bases). V lost 1 base and J 1 base, leaving 10 bases between the germline ends. Per germline, CDR1 SGHVS and CDR2 FQNEAQ. The CDR3 consists of 15 residues. CDR3: CASSLVRGRNTEAFF. The CDR3 region has the DNA TGTGCCAGCAGCTTAGTCAGGGGAAGGAACACTGAAGCTTTCTTT.

This clonotype was picked up a small number of times. The J gene is TRBJ1-5, the V gene TRBV20-1; perhaps TRBD1 as D (6 bases). Germline V lookup: CDR1 DFQATT, CDR2 SNEGSKA (reference sequence). The ends were cut back, 6 bases at V and 2 bases at J, with 17 bases in the middle. There are 15 residues in the CDR3. CDR3 in DNA: TGCAGTGCCTTCGGGGGGCAGTTAGGCAATCAGCCCCAGCATTTT. This sequence encodes CSAFGGQLGNQPQHF.

As for this clonotype: This sequence may be a read error, since a much larger clone differs from it by one base. The chain has TRBV20-1 and TRBJ2-5; 8 positions match TRBD1. The length of the CDR3 is 13 residues. V was pared by 6 bases and J by 9 bases, with 12 bases of the junction left unmatched. Germline CDR1 reads DFQATT; CDR2 reads SNEGSKA (reference sequence). The CDR3 region is CSAPDRASEAQYF. CDR3 bases: TGCAGTGCGCCGGACAGGGCATCGGAGGCCCAGTACTTC.

V gene TRBV7-2 combines with J gene TRBJ1-1; possibly TRBD1 for D (5 bases). This CDR3 region has 17 residues. The germline gives CDR1 SGHTA, CDR2 FQGNSA. The ends were cut back, 3 bases at V and 2 bases at J, with 19 bases in the middle. In DNA form, the CDR3 reads TGTGCCAGCAGCTTGGGACCCCTATATCAAACCAACACTGAAGCTTTCTTT. Protein: CASSLGPLYQTNTEAFF. Variable domain in full (rest from reference TRBV7-2 and TRBJ1-1): GAGVSQSPSNKVTEKGKDVELRCDPISGHTALYWYRQSLGQGLEFLIYFQGNSAPDKSGLPSDRFSAERTGGSVSTLTIQRTQQEDSAVYLCASSLGPLYQTNTEAFFGQGTRLTVV.

This clonotype was seen ten or more times. The rearrangement links TRBV11-2 to TRBJ2-1; D may match TRBD1 or TRBD2 (6 bases each). Germline CDR1 and CDR2: SGHAT and FQNNGV. This CDR3 comprises 15 residues. The V end was cut by 4 bases, the J end by 8 bases, with 18 bases between. This CDR3 is CASSWSYVEGDEQFF. The DNA of the CDR3 is TGTGCCAGCAGCTGGAGTTATGTGGAGGGGGATGAGCAGTTCTTC.

V gene TRBV20-1 combines with J gene TRBJ2-1; 7 nucleotides line up with TRBD1. Per the germline V gene, CDR1 is DFQATT and CDR2 is SNEGSKA (reference sequence). V was pared by 3 bases and J by 7 bases, with 6 bases of the junction left unmatched. The CDR3 is 13 residues long. CDR3 sequence: CSARQGVRNEQFF. The CDR3 DNA sequence: TGCAGTGCTAGGCAGGGGGTGAGAAATGAGCAGTTCTTC.

This clonotype was recorded a few times. The chain has TRBV4-2 and TRBJ2-7; 8 bases are a match to TRBD2. This CDR3 region has 19 residues. Unmatched junction bases numbered 16, after V lost 0 bases and J lost 3 bases. The germline V gene encodes CDR1 LGHNA and CDR2 YNFKEQ. In nucleotides, the CDR3 is TGTGCCAGCAGCCAAGATGGAATTAGCGGGACCATCTCGGGCTACGAGCAGTACTTC. It codes for CASSQDGISGTISGYEQYF.

This clonotype was seen repeatedly, ten times or more. The chain recombines TRBV2 with TRBJ2-5, with D possibly matching TRBD1 (6 bases). The CDR3 is made up of 15 amino acids. The germline V gene has CDR1 SNHLY and CDR2 FYNNEI. Trimming stripped 4 bases from V and 5 bases from J, with 17 bases between. CDR3 nucleotide sequence: TGTGCCAGCAGTGCCTTCGGGACGGACAGCGAGACCCAGTACTTC. It encodes CASSAFGTDSETQYF.

This clonotype was detected a few times. This chain joins TRBV5-6 and TRBJ2-3, with 9 nucleotides matching TRBD1. This CDR3 contains 17 residues. The J segment lost 6 bases and the V segment lost 1 base, leaving 12 bases of the junction unmatched. The V gene's germline CDR1 is SGHDT and CDR2 YYEEEE. The CDR3 nucleotides are TGTGCCAGCAGCTTGTGGTTCCTACAGGGGGCATTGGATACGCAGTATTTT. This encodes CASSLWFLQGALDTQYF.

This clonotype has a handful of counts. The V call is TRBV29-1, the J call TRBJ2-1; no reliable D call. Germline V gene data show CDR1 as SQVTM and CDR2 as ANQGSEA. The V gene lost 0 bases and the J gene lost 9 bases, with 21 bases spanning the gap. The CDR3 length is 16 residues. The CDR3 spells CSVEDYKTPRWGEQFF. The DNA of the CDR3 is TGCAGCGTTGAAGATTATAAGACACCTAGGTGGGGTGAGCAGTTCTTC.

This clonotype was counted many times. This rearrangement joins TRBV13 to TRBJ2-7, with TRBD2 identical over 9 bases. The germline V gene encodes CDR1 PRHDT and CDR2 FYEKMQ (reference sequence). The CDR3 totals 16 residues. Trimming cost V 2 bases and J 7 bases; bases outside gene matches: 12. CDR3 DNA: TGTGCCAGCAGCTTACATGGCGGGAGGGCCTCGGGGGAGCAGTACTTC. This sequence encodes CASSLHGGRASGEQYF. The variable domain in full, with the rest retrieved from reference TRBV13 and TRBJ2-7, is AAGVIQSPRHLIKEKRETATLKCYPIPRHDTVYWYQQGPGQDPQFLISFYEKMQSDKGSIPDRFSAQQFSDYHSELNMSSLELGDSALYFCASSLHGGRASGEQYFGPGTRLTVT.

This clonotype was detected only a few times. The V gene is TRBV28, the J gene TRBJ1-5; 7 positions agree with TRBD1. This CDR3 region has 15 residues. J was trimmed by 3 bases and V by 0 bases; bases with no gene match: 2. Germline assignment: CDR1 MDHEN and CDR2 SYDVKM. The CDR3 nucleotides read TGTGCCAGCAGTTTATGGGGACAGTACAATCAGCCCCAGCATTTT. Encoded protein: CASSLWGQYNQPQHF.

This clonotype was seen repeatedly, ten times or more. V and J are TRBV28 and TRBJ2-3, with D possibly matching TRBD1 (5 bases). There are 15 residues in the CDR3. Per the germline V gene, CDR1 is MDHEN and CDR2 is SYDVKM. V was shortened by 3 bases and J by 3 bases, with 13 bases between the two germline ends. The DNA of the CDR3 is TGTGCCAGCAGTTTGGTCGTTAGGGGTACAGATACGCAGTATTTT. Amino acid sequence: CASSLVVRGTDTQYF.

The chain employs TRBV10-3 and TRBJ2-1; 14 bases line up with TRBD2. V lost 11 bases and J lost 10; bases outside the gene matches: 7. This CDR3 spans 13 amino acids. Germline V lookup: CDR1 ENHRY, CDR2 SYGVKD. The CDR3 sequence: CAVRLAGGGEQFF. The CDR3 DNA sequence: TGTGCCGTAAGACTAGCGGGAGGGGGCGAGCAGTTCTTC.

The table lists this clonotype with many counts. The chain joins TRBV2 to TRBJ2-7; tentative D call: TRBD2 (6 bases). CDR1 is SNHLY, CDR2 FYNNEI, per germline. V was trimmed by 11 bases and J by 2 bases, leaving 13 bases between them. This CDR3 has 12 amino acids. CDR3 in amino acids: CAGGVFPYEQYF. The CDR3 region has the DNA TGTGCCGGAGGGGTCTTTCCCTACGAGCAGTACTTC.

The chain links TRBV7-6 to TRBJ2-1; the match to TRBD2 covers 12 bases. Per germline, CDR1 SGHVS and CDR2 FNYEAQ. The CDR3 is 15 amino acids. V shed 3 bases, J shed 10 bases, and the junction held 7 bases outside the gene matches. The CDR3 coding sequence is TGTGCCAGCAGCTTGGGGGGACTAGCGGGTTTAGAGCAGTTCTTC. Its translation is CASSLGGLAGLEQFF.

This clonotype was seen a few times. The rearrangement uses TRBV6-1 and TRBJ2-5, with unresolved D. Trimming left V 7 bases short and J 5 bases short, with 17 bases between. CDR1 is MNHNS and CDR2 is SASEGT in the germline V gene. This CDR3 region has 14 residues. The chain's CDR3 is CASTPLLSSETQYF. The CDR3 nucleotides are TGTGCCAGCACTCCCCTATTGAGCTCGGAGACCCAGTACTTC.

The chain couples TRBV7-3 to TRBJ2-2, with TRBD2 matching over 9 bases. Unmatched junction bases numbered 6, after V lost 5 bases and J lost 5 bases. The CDR3 is made up of 15 amino acids. Germline loops: CDR1 SGHTA, CDR2 FQGTGA. Here the CDR3 reads CASSPGTSTTGELFF. In nucleotides, the CDR3 is TGTGCCAGCAGCCCAGGGACTAGCACGACCGGGGAGCTGTTTTTT.

This clonotype was seen repeatedly, ten times or more. The chain uses TRBV3-1 and TRBJ1-2; D unclear. Germline CDR1 and CDR2: LGHDT and YNNKEL (reference sequence). This CDR3 contains 15 residues. Trimming pared 4 bases from V and 4 bases from J, leaving 16 bases between. The CDR3 loop is CASSLDAAEGYGYTF. In nucleotides, the CDR3 is TGTGCCAGCAGCCTCGACGCTGCTGAGGGCTATGGCTACACCTTC.

This clonotype was observed many times. V usage is TRBV2 and J usage is TRBJ2-7; D may match TRBD1 or TRBD2 (5 bases each). Looked up from germline, CDR1 is SNHLY and CDR2 is FYNNEI. The V end was cut by 6 bases, the J end by 0 bases, with 27 bases between. The CDR3 spans 19 residues. This chain's CDR3 is CASRTRDGQHQRSSYEQYF. Here the CDR3 DNA reads TGTGCCAGCAGGACCCGGGACGGCCAGCATCAAAGGAGCTCCTACGAGCAGTACTTC. The variable domain in full, completed from reference TRBV2 and TRBJ2-7, reads EPEVTQTPSHQVTQMGQEVILRCVPISNHLYFYWYRQILGQKVEFLVSFYNNEISEKSEIFDDQFSVERPDGSNFTLKIRSTKLEDSAMYFCASRTRDGQHQRSSYEQYFGPGTRLTVT.

In its sample, this clonotype was seen a few times. This chain joins TRBV7-9 and TRBJ2-7; D gene uncertain. The CDR3 is 13 residues long. Per the germline V gene, CDR1 is SEHNR and CDR2 is FQNEAQ (reference sequence). The germline V and J ends were trimmed by 5 bases and 6 bases, with 14 bases remaining between them. The chain's CDR3 is CASSLHSESEQYF. The CDR3 nucleotides are TGTGCCAGCAGCCTACATTCCGAGAGCGAGCAGTACTTC.

The V gene is TRBV29-1, the J gene TRBJ2-1; D is unresolved. Trimming took 0 bases from V and 2 from J, leaving 14 bases between them. The CDR3 has 16 amino acids. The germline gives CDR1 SQVTM, CDR2 ANQGSEA. Here the CDR3 reads CSVEDQEQATYNEQFF. The CDR3 DNA is TGCAGCGTTGAAGATCAAGAGCAGGCTACCTACAATGAGCAGTTCTTC.

This clonotype was counted a few times. The chain uses TRBV19 and TRBJ1-4; D remains unclear. The CDR3 runs 15 residues. The germline V and J ends were trimmed by 6 bases and 2 bases, with 13 bases remaining between them. Per germline, CDR1 LNHDA and CDR2 SQIVND (reference sequence). The chain's CDR3 is CASRLDGWTNEKLFF. The CDR3 DNA follows: TGTGCCAGTAGGCTGGACGGGTGGACTAATGAAAAACTGTTTTTT.

This clonotype has only a few counts. This CDR3 is CATSDLGAGDQPQHF. The CDR3 coding sequence is TGTGCCACCAGTGATTTGGGGGCGGGGGATCAGCCCCAGCATTTT. The chain joins TRBV24-1 to TRBJ1-5; perhaps TRBD1 as D (5 bases). CDR3 length: 15 amino acids. The V and J ends lost 0 bases and 5 bases respectively, with 10 bases between them. From germline, CDR1 is KGHDR and CDR2 SFDVKD.

In its sample, this clonotype was seen once. The chain is built from TRBV14 and TRBJ2-1, with 14 positions matching TRBD2. CDR3 size: 19 residues. In germline, CDR1 is SGHDN, CDR2 FVKESK. The trim removed 4 bases at V and 1 base at J, leaving 9 bases unmatched. CDR3 DNA sequence: TGTGCCAGCAGCCCGGGACTAGCGGGAGCCCCACTTTCCTACAATGAGCAGTTCTTC. It encodes CASSPGLAGAPLSYNEQFF.